Listed here are 13 T cell receptor beta chains from one sample, sequenced in a study of molecular identifiers for immune sequencing clone quantification. MiXCR, run by TCRdb on the PCR reads, gives a single entry per CDR3 protein. There are about 65,000 distinct CDR3 sequences in the sample; about a sixth occur only once, and approximately 1.6% lies in the top ten. Sample: naive CD8+ T cells from blood, with Jurkat cell RNA spiked in. Subset defined: FACS-sorted CD8+CD4-CCR7+CD45RA+ naive T cells. These receptors all come from a human donor in good health. Some libraries in this study had Jurkat cell RNA spiked in.

This clonotype was seen many times. V is TRBV29-1 and J is TRBJ2-1; TRBD2 might be the D (7 bases). Trimming shortened V by 6 bases and J by 5 bases, and 14 bases separated the two germline ends. The CDR3 has 13 amino acids. The germline gives CDR1 SQVTM, CDR2 ANQGSEA. CDR3 nucleotides: TGCAGCGTGGGGGGGGGCAAGAACAATGAGCAGTTCTTC. It codes for CSVGGGKNNEQFF.

This clonotype has a single count. V and J are TRBV29-1 and TRBJ2-7, with a weak D call TRBD1 (7 bases). Germline V gene sequence: CDR1 SQVTM, CDR2 ANQGSEA. This CDR3 is built from 13 residues. Between the trimmed V and J ends, which lost 4 bases and 6 bases, there was a span of 16 bases. CDR3 residues: CSVVAGGLGEQYF. The CDR3 nucleotides read TGCAGCGTTGTGGCAGGGGGGTTGGGCGAGCAGTACTTC.

As concerns this clonotype: A much larger clonotype is one base distant, so this may be a read error. The chain recombines TRBV6-5 with TRBJ1-6; D is perhaps TRBD1 (5 bases). V lost 0 bases and J 8 bases, leaving 11 bases between the germline ends. Germline V lookup: CDR1 MNHEY, CDR2 SVGAGI. The CDR3 covers 15 residues. For the CDR3, the DNA is TGTGCCAGCAGTTACTCGGGACGGGGGGATTCACCCCTCCACTTT. It codes for CASSYSGRGDSPLHF.

This clonotype has only a few counts. The chain recombines TRBV18 with TRBJ2-7; 10 nucleotides align to TRBD1. The CDR3 is 16 amino acids. V was clipped by 5 bases and J by 1 base; unmatched bases: 8. Germline V gene lookup returns CDR1 KGHSH and CDR2 LQKENI. The CDR3 bases are TGTGCCAGCTCAGCCACCCCGGGACAGGGGTCCTACGAGCAGTACTTC. As protein: CASSATPGQGSYEQYF.

This clonotype was seen ten or more times. J is TRBJ2-1 and V is TRBV9; 9 bases align to TRBD1. Germline loops: CDR1 SGDLS, CDR2 YYNGEE. The CDR3 length is 15 residues. V was clipped by 3 bases and J by 5 bases; unmatched bases: 6. As DNA, the CDR3 is TGTGCCAGCAGCGCCCCGGACAGGGGCGACAATGAGCAGTTCTTC. As protein: CASSAPDRGDNEQFF. Full variable domain (outside the CDR3, taken from reference TRBV9 and TRBJ2-1): DSGVTQTPKHLITATGQRVTLRCSPRSGDLSVYWYQQSLDQGLQFLIQYYNGEERAKGNILERFSAQQFPDLHSELNLSSLELGDSALYFCASSAPDRGDNEQFFGPGTRLTVL.

This clonotype was counted at least ten times. The CDR3 loop reads CASSLVGGFEEQYF. In DNA form, the CDR3 reads TGTGCCAGCAGCTTGGTGGGCGGATTCGAGGAGCAGTACTTC. This rearrangement joins TRBV11-2 to TRBJ2-7; D call uncertain. V lost 3 bases, J lost 7 bases, and 16 bases lay in between. The CDR3 sequence is 14 residues long. CDR1 is SGHAT, CDR2 FQNNGV, per germline.

This clonotype was seen ten or more times. This chain links TRBV11-2 with TRBJ2-7, with D possibly being TRBD1 (6 bases). V lost 5 bases to trimming and J lost 0 bases, with 20 bases between them. CDR3 length: 17 amino acids. Germline V gives CDR1 SGHAT, CDR2 FQNNGV. This CDR3 reads CASSPKGGTYSSYEQYF. DNA for the CDR3: TGTGCCAGCAGCCCGAAGGGTGGGACATATTCCTCCTACGAGCAGTACTTC.

This clonotype was found a few times. This sequence joins TRBV3-1 and TRBJ1-5, with D possibly TRBD1 on 6 matching bases. From germline, CDR1 is LGHDT and CDR2 YNNKEL (reference sequence). Trimming pared 1 base from V and 2 bases from J, leaving 12 bases between. This CDR3 comprises 16 residues. The CDR3 reads CASSQAGGNGNQPQHF. The CDR3 coding sequence is TGTGCCAGCAGCCAAGCTGGGGGCAACGGCAATCAGCCCCAGCATTTT. The full variable domain, rest sourced from reference TRBV3-1 and TRBJ1-5, is DTAVSQTPKYLVTQMGNDKSIKCEQNLGHDTMYWYKQDSKKFLKIMFSYNNKELIINETVPNRFSPKSPDKAHLNLHINSLELGDSAVYFCASSQAGGNGNQPQHFGDGTRLSIL.

This clonotype showed up many times. V gene TRBV30 combines with J gene TRBJ1-1; D might be TRBD1 (5 bases). In germline, CDR1 is GTSNPN, CDR2 SVGIG (reference sequence). CDR3 length equals 13 residues. V was cut by 1 base and J by 8 bases, with 14 bases left in between. CDR3 coding DNA: TGTGCCTGGAGTGCGCATCATGGGACCGAAGCTTTCTTT. Protein sequence: CAWSAHHGTEAFF. Full variable domain (remainder filled in from reference TRBV30 and TRBJ1-1): SQTIHQWPATLVQPVGSPLSLECTVEGTSNPNLYWYRQAAGRGLQLLFYSVGIGQISSEVPQNLSASRPQDRQFILSSKKLLLSDSGFYLCAWSAHHGTEAFFGQGTRLTVV.

This clonotype was picked up many times. The chain joins TRBV7-9 to TRBJ2-1; D possibly uses TRBD1 or TRBD2 (5 bases each). The length of the CDR3 is 13 residues. CDR1 is SEHNR, CDR2 FQNEAQ, per germline (reference sequence). Trimming cost V 0 bases and J 9 bases, with 9 bases left between them. The CDR3 bases are TGTGCCAGCAGCTTAGCGCTGGGACCTGAGCAGTTCTTC. It encodes CASSLALGPEQFF.

This clonotype was recorded a few times. The chain has TRBV5-4 and TRBJ2-1, with D perhaps matching TRBD2 (6 bases). CDR1 SGHNT and CDR2 YYREEE come from the germline V gene (reference sequence). This CDR3 region has 18 residues. Trimming took off 0 bases at V and 0 bases at J, with 16 bases between the two ends. This chain's CDR3 is CASSLAVGGDRSYNEQFF. Written as DNA, the CDR3 is TGTGCCAGCAGCTTGGCCGTGGGCGGGGACCGCTCCTACAATGAGCAGTTCTTC.

With regard to this clonotype: A much larger clonotype is one base distant, so this may be a read error. Because it lacks the conserved phenylalanine or tryptophan at the end, this CDR3 is likely a read error. The chain joins TRBV19 to TRBJ2-7, with D unclear. The germline gives CDR1 LNHDA, CDR2 SQIVND (reference sequence). Trimming pared 10 bases from V and 0 bases from J, leaving 16 bases between. The CDR3 has 14 residues. The CDR3 DNA follows: TGTGCCACCATAGAAAAAGGCGGCTCCTACGAGCAGTACCTC. Translated, it gives CATIEKGGSYEQYL.

This clonotype was seen at least ten times. The genes are TRBV20-1 and TRBJ2-1; D not resolved. The CDR3 contains 16 residues. Per the germline V gene, CDR1 is DFQATT and CDR2 is SNEGSKA (reference sequence). V dropped 0 bases and J dropped 0 bases, with 12 bases sitting between them. The CDR3 sequence: CSAREGIRSSYNEQFF. In DNA, the CDR3 is TGCAGTGCTAGAGAGGGGATCCGAAGCTCCTACAATGAGCAGTTCTTC.